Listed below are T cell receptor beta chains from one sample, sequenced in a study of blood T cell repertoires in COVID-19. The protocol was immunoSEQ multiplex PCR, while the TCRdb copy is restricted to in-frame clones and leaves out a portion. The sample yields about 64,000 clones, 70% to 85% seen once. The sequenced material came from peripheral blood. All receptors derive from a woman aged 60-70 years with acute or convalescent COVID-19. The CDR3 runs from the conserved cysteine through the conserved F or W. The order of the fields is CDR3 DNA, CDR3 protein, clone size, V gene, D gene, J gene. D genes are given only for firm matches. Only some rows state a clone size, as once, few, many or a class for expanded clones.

cdr3_nt: TGTGCCAGCAGCGTAACGGGGAGGAACACTGAAGCTTTCTTT; cdr3_aa: CASSVTGRNTEAFF; clone_size: .; v_call: TRBV9; d_call: .; j_call: TRBJ1-1
cdr3_nt: TGTGCCAGCAGCACGTGGACTACACACACCGGGGAGCTGTTTTTT; cdr3_aa: CASSTWTTHTGELFF; clone_size: .; v_call: TRBV7-2; d_call: .; j_call: TRBJ2-2
cdr3_nt: TGCAGTGCCCCGACAGGGGCTGAAGCTTTCTTT; cdr3_aa: CSAPTGAEAFF; clone_size: .; v_call: TRBV20-1; d_call: TRBD1; j_call: TRBJ1-1
cdr3_nt: TGTGCCAGCAGCTTCCTTTTCTCCTACGAGCAGTACTTC; cdr3_aa: CASSFLFSYEQYF; clone_size: .; v_call: TRBV5-6; d_call: .; j_call: TRBJ2-7
cdr3_nt: TGTGCCAGCAGCCAAGACAGGGGATCGCCGTACTTC; cdr3_aa: CASSQDRGSPYF; clone_size: .; v_call: TRBV7-2; d_call: TRBD1; j_call: TRBJ2-7
cdr3_nt: TGTGCCAGCAGCCAAGATAGGGGCCCCCTGTACTACGAGCAGTACTTC; cdr3_aa: CASSQDRGPLYYEQYF; clone_size: .; v_call: TRBV3-1/TRBV3-2; d_call: .; j_call: TRBJ2-7
cdr3_nt: TGCGCCAGCAGGGGACTAGCGGTGCAAGAGACCCAGTACTTC; cdr3_aa: CASRGLAVQETQYF; clone_size: .; v_call: TRBV10-2; d_call: TRBD2; j_call: TRBJ2-5
cdr3_nt: TGTGCCTGGAGTGCAGGGGGGTGGTACGAGCAGTACTTC; cdr3_aa: CAWSAGGWYEQYF; clone_size: .; v_call: TRBV30; d_call: .; j_call: TRBJ2-7
cdr3_nt: TGTGCCAGCAGTGAAGCCTCCGGGACCCAGCATTTT; cdr3_aa: CASSEASGTQHF; clone_size: .; v_call: TRBV2; d_call: .; j_call: TRBJ1-5
cdr3_nt: TGTGCCAGTAGTATAGAAACGGGGACAGGGGGTGGCCTCTACAATGAGCAGTTCTTC; cdr3_aa: CASSIETGTGGGLYNEQFF; clone_size: .; v_call: TRBV19; d_call: TRBD1; j_call: TRBJ2-1
cdr3_nt: TGTGCCAGCAGCCTGTCGACAGGGAACACCGGGGAGCTGTTTTTT; cdr3_aa: CASSLSTGNTGELFF; clone_size: .; v_call: TRBV9; d_call: .; j_call: TRBJ2-2
cdr3_nt: TGTGCCAGCCTCGAGAGGGAGTTTAACAATCAGCCCCAGCATTTT; cdr3_aa: CASLEREFNNQPQHF; clone_size: few; v_call: TRBV6-5; d_call: .; j_call: TRBJ1-5
cdr3_nt: TGTGCCAGCAGCACCGGACTAGCGCGGTACGAGCAGTACTTC; cdr3_aa: CASSTGLARYEQYF; clone_size: .; v_call: TRBV5-4; d_call: TRBD2; j_call: TRBJ2-7
cdr3_nt: TGTGCCAGCAGTGAGACGGGACAGTACACAGATACGCAGTATTTT; cdr3_aa: CASSETGQYTDTQYF; clone_size: .; v_call: TRBV2; d_call: TRBD1; j_call: TRBJ2-3
cdr3_nt: TGTGCCAGCAGCCGCCTTGGGGAGAGCGAAGCTTTCTTT; cdr3_aa: CASSRLGESEAFF; clone_size: .; v_call: TRBV3-1/TRBV3-2; d_call: .; j_call: TRBJ1-1
cdr3_nt: TGCGCCAGCACCCCCGTCGAACACAATGAAAAACTGTTTTTT; cdr3_aa: CASTPVEHNEKLFF; clone_size: .; v_call: TRBV4-1; d_call: .; j_call: TRBJ1-4
cdr3_nt: TGTGCCTGGAGATCTAACAGCTACGAGCAGTACTTC; cdr3_aa: CAWRSNSYEQYF; clone_size: .; v_call: TRBV30; d_call: .; j_call: TRBJ2-7
cdr3_nt: TGCGCCAGCAGCCTACTCGGGACAGGGGGAAAACAGCCCCAGCATTTT; cdr3_aa: CASSLLGTGGKQPQHF; clone_size: .; v_call: TRBV5-1; d_call: TRBD1; j_call: TRBJ1-5
cdr3_nt: TGTGCCAGCAGCTTTAACTCCGGGACTAGTCGACACGAGCAGTACTTC; cdr3_aa: CASSFNSGTSRHEQYF; clone_size: .; v_call: TRBV5-6; d_call: TRBD2; j_call: TRBJ2-7
cdr3_nt: TGCGCCAGCAGCTTGGATGCGGGGGACACCGGGGAGCTGTTTTTT; cdr3_aa: CASSLDAGDTGELFF; clone_size: .; v_call: TRBV5-1; d_call: TRBD2; j_call: TRBJ2-2
cdr3_nt: TGTGCCAGCAGCCAAGAAGCGGGGGGGTACAATGAGCAGTTCTTC; cdr3_aa: CASSQEAGGYNEQFF; clone_size: .; v_call: TRBV4-2; d_call: TRBD2; j_call: TRBJ2-1
cdr3_nt: TGTGCCAGCAGTTACTCGCCGGGTGGAGAAAAACTGTTTTTT; cdr3_aa: CASSYSPGGEKLFF; clone_size: once; v_call: TRBV6-2/TRBV6-3; d_call: .; j_call: TRBJ1-4
cdr3_nt: TGCAGCGTTACCCAGACAGGGAAAGGGTATGGCTACACCTTC; cdr3_aa: CSVTQTGKGYGYTF; clone_size: .; v_call: TRBV29-1; d_call: TRBD1; j_call: TRBJ1-2
cdr3_nt: TGTGCCAGCACCATTCTGACTAGCGGGGGGGATACGCAGTATTTT; cdr3_aa: CASTILTSGGDTQYF; clone_size: .; v_call: TRBV11-2; d_call: TRBD2; j_call: TRBJ2-3
cdr3_nt: TGTGCCAGCGTAAAGGGCGGGGGGGGTAATTCACCCCTCCACTTT; cdr3_aa: CASVKGGGGNSPLHF; clone_size: .; v_call: TRBV2; d_call: .; j_call: TRBJ1-6
cdr3_nt: TGTGCCAGCAGCTTGGGGGCGGGCGAGACCCAGTACTTC; cdr3_aa: CASSLGAGETQYF; clone_size: .; v_call: TRBV5-6; d_call: .; j_call: TRBJ2-5
cdr3_nt: TGTGCCATCAGTGATGGGTGGGGGGGCCTCTACAATGAGCAGTTCTTC; cdr3_aa: CAISDGWGGLYNEQFF; clone_size: .; v_call: TRBV10-3; d_call: .; j_call: TRBJ2-1
cdr3_nt: TGTGCCAGCTCACTAGGCTCACAGGGGACAGATACGCAGTATTTT; cdr3_aa: CASSLGSQGTDTQYF; clone_size: .; v_call: TRBV18; d_call: TRBD1; j_call: TRBJ2-3
cdr3_nt: TGCGCCAGCAGCCAAGAGGAGCTTCGGTTGGGTCAGCCCCAGCATTTT; cdr3_aa: CASSQEELRLGQPQHF; clone_size: few; v_call: TRBV4-1; d_call: .; j_call: TRBJ1-5
cdr3_nt: TGTGCCAGCAGCTTGGCAGGGAATAGGTACGAGCAGTACTTC; cdr3_aa: CASSLAGNRYEQYF; clone_size: .; v_call: TRBV11-2; d_call: .; j_call: TRBJ2-7
cdr3_nt: TGTGCCAGCAGCTTGGGGGACAGGCGAGCTTTCTTT; cdr3_aa: CASSLGDRRAFF; clone_size: .; v_call: TRBV7-9; d_call: TRBD1; j_call: TRBJ1-1
cdr3_nt: TGCGCCAGCAGTGATGGGGTCGATCATAGGGGCACTGAAGCTTTCTTT; cdr3_aa: CASSDGVDHRGTEAFF; clone_size: .; v_call: TRBV10-2; d_call: .; j_call: TRBJ1-1
cdr3_nt: TGTGCCAGCAGCTGGCCGAGGGGGCGCGTTACAGATACGCAGTATTTT; cdr3_aa: CASSWPRGRVTDTQYF; clone_size: few; v_call: TRBV7-2; d_call: TRBD1; j_call: TRBJ2-3